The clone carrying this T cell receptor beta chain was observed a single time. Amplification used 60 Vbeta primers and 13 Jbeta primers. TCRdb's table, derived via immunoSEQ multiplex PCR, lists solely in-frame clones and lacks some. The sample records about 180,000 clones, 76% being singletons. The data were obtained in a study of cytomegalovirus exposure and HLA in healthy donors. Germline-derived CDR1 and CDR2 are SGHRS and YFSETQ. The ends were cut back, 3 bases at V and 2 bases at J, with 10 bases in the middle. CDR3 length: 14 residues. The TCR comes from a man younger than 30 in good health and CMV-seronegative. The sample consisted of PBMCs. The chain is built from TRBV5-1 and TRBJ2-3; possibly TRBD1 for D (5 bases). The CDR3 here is CASSSKTATDTQYF. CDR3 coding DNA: TGCGCCAGCAGCTCCAAGACAGCCACAGATACGCAGTATTTT.